The 15 T cell receptor beta chains given below trace back to one sample, sequenced in a study of cytomegalovirus exposure and HLA in healthy donors. The PCR made use of 60 Vbeta and 13 Jbeta primers. Method: immunoSEQ multiplex PCR; TCRdb's copy keeps in-frame clones and lacks some. Among roughly 150,000 clones listed, about 66% were seen once. The specimen sequenced was PBMCs. These receptors were collected from a human donor in good health.

The rearrangement uses TRBV10-3 and TRBJ2-2; 7 bases agree with TRBD2. Germline V gives CDR1 ENHRY, CDR2 SYGVKD. CDR3 length: 15 amino acids. The V segment lost 2 bases and the J segment 6 bases; nucleotides outside the gene matches: 6. CDR3 loop: CAISELPGLSGELFF. CDR3 coding DNA: TGTGCCATCAGTGAGCTCCCGGGACTATCCGGGGAGCTGTTTTTT.

The gene calls are TRBV5-4 and TRBJ2-2; D is uncertain. This CDR3 region has 16 residues. The V end lost 0 bases, the J end lost 0 bases, and 9 bases lay between the germline ends. The germline V gene has CDR1 SGHNT and CDR2 YYREEE (reference sequence). The CDR3 spells CASSLGTVANTGELFF. The CDR3 region has the DNA TGTGCCAGCAGCTTGGGTACAGTAGCGAACACCGGGGAGCTGTTTTTT.

The chain has TRBV10-2 and TRBJ1-2, with TRBD1 identical over 7 bases. CDR1 and CDR2 from the germline V gene are WSHSY and SAAADI. This CDR3 contains 13 residues. J was trimmed by 4 bases and V by 7 bases; bases with no gene match: 6. This CDR3 reads CASTPGQTYGYTF. The CDR3 nucleotides read TGCGCCAGCACGCCGGGACAGACCTATGGCTACACCTTC.

This chain uses TRBV7-8 with TRBJ2-2, with a possible D match to TRBD1 (7 bases). Between the trimmed V and J ends, which lost 8 bases and 7 bases, there was a span of 20 bases. CDR3 length: 15 amino acids. Germline V gene data show CDR1 as SGHVS and CDR2 as FQNEAQ. The CDR3 nucleotides are TGTGCCAGCTTTATCAGGGGGAGGCCCCGCGGGGAGCTGTTTTTT. Protein product: CASFIRGRPRGELFF.

The count of this clone is one. The chain couples TRBV5-1 to TRBJ1-6; tentative D call: TRBD1 (5 bases). Per germline, CDR1 SGHRS and CDR2 YFSETQ. Trimming took 1 base from V and 0 from J, leaving 14 bases between them. The CDR3 spans 18 residues. The CDR3 sequence is CASSLRGWGSSYNSPLHF. In DNA form, the CDR3 reads TGCGCCAGCAGCTTGAGGGGTTGGGGCAGCTCCTATAATTCACCCCTCCACTTT. The whole variable domain, remainder taken from reference TRBV5-1 and TRBJ1-6, is KAGVTQTPRYLIKTRGQQVTLSCSPISGHRSVSWYQQTPGQGLQFLFEYFSETQRNKGNFPGRFSGRQFSNSRSEMNVSTLELGDSALYLCASSLRGWGSSYNSPLHFGNGTRLTVT.

A remark on this clone: The sample holds other DNA sequences that translate to the same CDR3. The chain uses TRBV6-5 and TRBJ2-1; 14 nucleotides line up with TRBD2. The CDR3 extends over 15 amino acids. With 5 bases clipped from V and 6 bases from J, the junction kept 3 bases outside the gene matches. Germline values: CDR1 MNHEY, CDR2 SVGAGI. This CDR3 is CASSRGTSGGNEQFF. CDR3 sequence (DNA): TGTGCCAGCAGTCGCGGGACTAGCGGGGGCAATGAGCAGTTCTTC.

V is TRBV7-8 and J is TRBJ2-3; tentative D call: TRBD2 (6 bases). CDR1 and CDR2 (germline): SGHVS, FQNEAQ. V lost 5 bases to trimming and J lost 0 bases, with 12 bases between them. There are 15 residues in the CDR3. For the CDR3, the DNA is TGTGCCAGCAGCATTAGCGGAGGGAGCACAGATACGCAGTATTTT. Protein sequence: CASSISGGSTDTQYF. The full variable domain, with the rest looked up from reference TRBV7-8 and TRBJ2-3, is GAGVSQSPRYKVAKRGQDVALRCDPISGHVSLFWYQQALGQGPEFLTYFQNEAQLDKSGLPSDRFFAERPEGSVSTLKIQRTQQEDSAVYLCASSISGGSTDTQYFGPGTRLTVL.

This clone appeared a few times. The J gene is TRBJ2-7, the V gene TRBV4-1, with 13 bases identical to TRBD2. Germline trimming cut 2 bases from V and 0 bases from J; bases unmatched to any gene: 4. This CDR3 contains 17 residues. Germline CDR1 MGHRA, CDR2 YSYEKL. The DNA for the CDR3 is TGCGCCAGCAGCCAACAGGGGACTAGCGGGGCCTCCTACGAGCAGTACTTC. Translation: CASSQQGTSGASYEQYF.

This sequence joins TRBV7-9 and TRBJ1-6, with D possibly being TRBD1 (5 bases). CDR3 length: 14 amino acids. Germline V CDR1 and CDR2: SEHNR, FQNEAQ (reference sequence). Trimming removed 5 bases from V and 10 bases from J, with 15 bases in between. In DNA, the CDR3 is TGTGCCAGCAGCGCTACCGGGGGGGACTCACCCCTCCACTTT. As protein: CASSATGGDSPLHF.

V is TRBV9 and J is TRBJ2-3, with 10 positions matching TRBD2. This CDR3 has 15 residues. In germline, CDR1 is SGDLS, CDR2 YYNGEE. Losses at the gene ends were 6 bases for V and 5 bases for J; bases not matched to a gene: 9. DNA of the CDR3: TGTGCCAGCAACCCTAGCGGGGGTCCTCGAGATACGCAGTATTTT. Its protein product is CASNPSGGPRDTQYF.

This clone was observed a few times. V usage is TRBV9 and J usage is TRBJ2-3, with a tentative D call TRBD1 (5 bases). Germline V gene sequence: CDR1 SGDLS, CDR2 YYNGEE. This CDR3 region has 13 residues. Deletions cut 5 bases from V and 1 base from J, with 8 bases between. The CDR3 region is CASSTGGTDTQYF. The CDR3 nucleotides are TGTGCCAGCAGTACAGGAGGCACAGATACGCAGTATTTT. Based on the CDR3 plus reference TRBV9 and TRBJ2-3, the full variable domain is DSGVTQTPKHLITATGQRVTLRCSPRSGDLSVYWYQQSLDQGLQFLIQYYNGEERAKGNILERFSAQQFPDLHSELNLSSLELGDSALYFCASSTGGTDTQYFGPGTRLTVL.

V gene TRBV6-1 combines with J gene TRBJ2-1; D perhaps matches TRBD1 (6 bases). Germline V lookup: CDR1 MNHNS, CDR2 SASEGT. The V end was cut by 4 bases, the J end by 9 bases, with 16 bases between. The CDR3 contains 14 residues. Here the CDR3 DNA reads TGTGCCAGCAGTGGCCGACTGAGAGGGGGTGAGCAGTTCTTC. Residues: CASSGRLRGGEQFF.

The chain carries TRBV2 and TRBJ2-1, with D perhaps matching TRBD1 (7 bases). Trimming left V 10 bases short and J 12 bases short, with 13 bases between. CDR3 size: 10 residues. The V gene's germline CDR1 is SNHLY and CDR2 FYNNEI. CDR3 bases: TGTGCCACCAGGGGGGACTCGCAGTTCTTC. It codes for CATRGDSQFF.

The chain is built from TRBV2 and TRBJ2-3, with 11 bases matching TRBD1. The germline V gene has CDR1 SNHLY and CDR2 FYNNEI. This CDR3 spans 15 amino acids. J lost 5 bases, V lost 6 bases, and 7 bases had no gene match. CDR3 nucleotides: TGTGCCAGCAGCCACCGGGACAGGGGGGGAGATACGCAGTATTTT. Its protein is CASSHRDRGGDTQYF.

The chain carries TRBV18 and TRBJ2-5, with TRBD2 matching over 11 bases. V lost 6 bases and J lost 3; bases outside the gene matches: 3. This CDR3 has 14 residues. Germline V lookup: CDR1 KGHSH, CDR2 LQKENI. The CDR3 bases are TGTGCCAGCTCGTCGGGACTAGCGGAAGAGACCCAGTACTTC. This encodes CASSSGLAEETQYF.